Presented here are 4 T cell receptor beta chains from one specimen sequenced in a study of T cells in women clearing cervical HPV infection. Profiled with immunoSEQ multiplex PCR; TCRdb holds only in-frame clones, not every one. The sample totals about 48,000 clones. Sequenced material: blood buffy coat. The receptors come from a woman aged 18 to 75 with a cervical HPV16 infection that either progressed to CIN3+ or cleared (not recorded which).

On this clone: The CDR3 end falls 3 residues outside the read, so it is completed with the germline J gene. The chain joins TRBV2 to TRBJ1-1; a weak D match, TRBD1 (6 bases). Germline assignment: CDR1 SNHLY and CDR2 FYNNEI. V gave up 8 bases and J gave up 1 base, with 14 bases separating them. The CDR3 is 14 amino acids. CDR3 sequence: CASGGGSENTEAFF. CDR3 bases read: TGTGCCAGCGGGGGGGGCTCGGAGAACACTGAA. The whole variable domain, remainder taken from reference TRBV2 and TRBJ1-1, is EPEVTQTPSHQVTQMGQEVILRCVPISNHLYFYWYRQILGQKVEFLVSFYNNEISEKSEIFDDQFSVERPDGSNFTLKIRSTKLEDSAMYFCASGGGSENTEAFFGQGTRLTVV.

With regard to this clone: Coverage ceases 3 residues before the CDR3 finishes, and the germline J gene fills in the end. V usage is TRBV28 and J usage is TRBJ2-5, with TRBD1 matching 9 bases. Unmatched junction bases numbered 11, after V lost 7 bases and J lost 5 bases. The CDR3 totals 15 residues. Germline V gives CDR1 MDHEN, CDR2 SYDVKM. The CDR3 sequence is CASMVDRGRWETQYF. CDR3 DNA, as far as it was read: TGTGCCAGCATGGTCGACAGGGGGAGATGGGAGACC.

Concerning this clone: Read coverage stops 3 residues before the CDR3 terminus; the germline J gene supplies the remainder. This sequence joins TRBV5-4 and TRBJ2-1, with 7 bases lining up with TRBD2. With 6 bases clipped from V and 7 bases from J, the junction kept 13 bases outside the gene matches. The CDR3 has 15 amino acids. Germline V gives CDR1 SGHNT, CDR2 YYREEE (reference sequence). The CDR3 protein is CASIPRRGDGNEQFF. CDR3 bases read: TGTGCCAGCATCCCACGTCGGGGGGATGGTAATGAG.

On this clone: The read comes to an end 3 residues before the CDR3 does, leaving the germline J gene to fill in the end. This chain links TRBV7-2 with TRBJ2-7, with D perhaps assigned TRBD1 or TRBD2 (6 bases each). The V gene's germline CDR1 is SGHTA and CDR2 FQGNSA. Trimming stripped 5 bases from V and 3 bases from J, with 17 bases between. There are 15 residues in the CDR3. The CDR3 loop is CASSRDGGGGYEQYF. CDR3 bases read: TGTGCCAGCAGCCGGGACGGCGGAGGGGGCTACGAG.